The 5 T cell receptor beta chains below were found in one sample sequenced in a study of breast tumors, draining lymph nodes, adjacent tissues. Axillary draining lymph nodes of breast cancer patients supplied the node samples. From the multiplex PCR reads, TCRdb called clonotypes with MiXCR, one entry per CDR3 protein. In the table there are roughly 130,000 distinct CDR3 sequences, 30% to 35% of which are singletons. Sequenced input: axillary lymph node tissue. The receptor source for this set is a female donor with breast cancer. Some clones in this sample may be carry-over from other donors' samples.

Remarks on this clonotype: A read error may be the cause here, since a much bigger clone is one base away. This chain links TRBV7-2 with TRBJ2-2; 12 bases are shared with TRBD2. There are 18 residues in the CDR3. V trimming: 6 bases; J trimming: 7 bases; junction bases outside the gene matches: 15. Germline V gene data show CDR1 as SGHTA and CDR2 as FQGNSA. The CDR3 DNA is TGTGCCAGCAGTCTTTCTCTCCTAGCGGGGGGGCTGGGCGGGGAGCTGTTTTTT. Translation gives CASSLSLLAGGLGGELFF.

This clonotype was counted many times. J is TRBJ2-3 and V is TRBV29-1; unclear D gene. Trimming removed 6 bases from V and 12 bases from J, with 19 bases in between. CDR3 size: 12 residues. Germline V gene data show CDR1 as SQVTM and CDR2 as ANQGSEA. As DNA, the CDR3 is TGCAGCGTACAACGCCCGGGCCCCGAACAGTATTTT. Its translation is CSVQRPGPEQYF.

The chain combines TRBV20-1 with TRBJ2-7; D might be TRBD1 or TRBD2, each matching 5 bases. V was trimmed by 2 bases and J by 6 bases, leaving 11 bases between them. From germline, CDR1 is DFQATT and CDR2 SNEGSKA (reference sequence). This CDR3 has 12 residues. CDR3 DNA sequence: TGCAGTGCTAGAATATTGGGGGTCGAGCAGTACTTC. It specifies CSARILGVEQYF.

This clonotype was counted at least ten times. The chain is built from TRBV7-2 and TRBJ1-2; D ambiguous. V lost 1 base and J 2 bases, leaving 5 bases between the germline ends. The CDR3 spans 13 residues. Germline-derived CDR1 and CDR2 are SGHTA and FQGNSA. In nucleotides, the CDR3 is TGTGCCAGCAGCTTAGATCAGAACTATGGCTACACCTTC. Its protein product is CASSLDQNYGYTF.

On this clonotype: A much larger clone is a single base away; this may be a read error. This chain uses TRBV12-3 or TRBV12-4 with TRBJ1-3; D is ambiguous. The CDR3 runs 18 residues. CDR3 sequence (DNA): TGTGTCAGCAGCCCCCGTGGCCCATTTGTGTCTCGTGGAAACACCATATATTTT. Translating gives CVSSPRGPFVSRGNTIYF.